This TCR beta chain comes out of a study of PD-1 blockade in mismatch repair-deficient tumors. Study-wide points: Tumor-resident clones, often absent from pretreatment blood, expanded after pembrolizumab and then contracted.

The protocol was immunoSEQ multiplex PCR, while the TCRdb copy is restricted to in-frame clones and leaves out a portion. The table records roughly 130,000 clones, about nine tenths of them present only once. Notes on this clone: The antigen is undetermined.

PCR or immunohistochemistry showed mismatch repair deficiency in every enrolled patient. TCRs were sequenced from three patients responding to pembrolizumab. From germline, CDR1 is SEHNR and CDR2 FQNEAQ (reference sequence). After removal of 1 base from V and 9 bases from J, the junction contained 12 bases not matched to a gene. The CDR3 runs 17 residues. The sequencing used peripheral blood, collected 70 to 72 weeks after starting pembrolizumab. The source is an adult with mismatch repair-deficient cancer. The rearrangement joins TRBV7-9 to TRBJ2-1; the match to TRBD2 covers 10 bases. The CDR3 coding sequence is TGTGCCAGCAGCTTAGAATTAGCTAGCGGGAGCGTCGGTGAGCAGTTCTTC. Protein: CASSLELASGSVGEQFF.